Only a few counts were recorded for the clone carrying this T cell receptor (beta chain). What it binds is unknown. These data come from a study of cytomegalovirus exposure and HLA in healthy donors. Study conclusions and caveats: Earlier analysis found most TCR beta V segments productive about 87% or about 30% of the time.

The study ran its PCR with 60 Vbeta and 13 Jbeta primers. Some clones are missing from TCRdb's copy, which holds only in-frame ones; the method was immunoSEQ multiplex PCR. Counted here are some 140,000 clones, around three quarters occurring once; the ten biggest clones make up around 3.1%. Trimming stripped 3 bases from V and 1 base from J, with 14 bases between. Germline loops: CDR1 SGHRS, CDR2 YFSETQ. The CDR3 extends over 15 amino acids. The sequence was collected from a man aged 40-49 years in good health and CMV-seronegative. The specimen was PBMCs. J is TRBJ2-7 and V is TRBV5-1, with TRBD1 as a possible D gene (6 bases). CDR3 sequence: CASSWGQGLSYEQYF. Written as DNA, the CDR3 is TGCGCCAGCAGCTGGGGGCAGGGGCTGTCCTACGAGCAGTACTTC.